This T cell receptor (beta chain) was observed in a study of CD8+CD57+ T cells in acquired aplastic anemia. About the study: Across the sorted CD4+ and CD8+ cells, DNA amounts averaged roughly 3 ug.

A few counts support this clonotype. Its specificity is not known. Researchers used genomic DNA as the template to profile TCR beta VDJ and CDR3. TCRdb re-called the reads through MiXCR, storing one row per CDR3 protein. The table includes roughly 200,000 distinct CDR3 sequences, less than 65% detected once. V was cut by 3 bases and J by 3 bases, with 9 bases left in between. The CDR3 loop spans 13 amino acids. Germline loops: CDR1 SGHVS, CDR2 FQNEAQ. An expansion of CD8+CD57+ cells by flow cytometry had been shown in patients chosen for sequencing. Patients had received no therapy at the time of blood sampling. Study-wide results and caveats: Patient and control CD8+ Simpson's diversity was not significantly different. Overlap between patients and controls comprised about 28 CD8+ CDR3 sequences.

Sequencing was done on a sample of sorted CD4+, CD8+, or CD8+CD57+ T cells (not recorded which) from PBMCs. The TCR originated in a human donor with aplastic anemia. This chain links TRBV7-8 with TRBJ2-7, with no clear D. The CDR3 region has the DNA TGTGCCAGCAGCTTGGTGCAGCACTACGAGCAGTACTTC. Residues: CASSLVQHYEQYF. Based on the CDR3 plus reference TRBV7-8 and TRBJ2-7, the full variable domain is GAGVSQSPRYKVAKRGQDVALRCDPISGHVSLFWYQQALGQGPEFLTYFQNEAQLDKSGLPSDRFFAERPEGSVSTLKIQRTQQEDSAVYLCASSLVQHYEQYFGPGTRLTVT.